The rows below give T cell receptor beta chains drawn from one sample of a study of CD8+CD57+ T cells in acquired aplastic anemia. Via MiXCR, TCRdb re-called the reads, giving one row per CDR3 protein. The table includes 40,000 to 45,000 distinct CDR3 sequences, approximately 71% detected once. Sample: sorted CD4+, CD8+, or CD8+CD57+ T cells (not recorded which) from PBMCs. The receptors come from a human donor in good health, serving as a control. The CDR3 runs from the conserved cysteine through the conserved F or W. The listing skips clone size in some rows; elsewhere it reads once, few, many or a size class.

.,TRBV7-6,CASFPNYGYTF
.,TRBV7-8,CASSLAWTGIGDTQYF
.,TRBV10-3,CAIAAQRNTGVLFF
.,TRBV15,CATSKGDAGADQPQHF
.,TRBV7-3,CASSLDRANYGYTF
.,TRBV20-1,CSANPGGSLRSYEQYF
.,TRBV7-2,CASSLARTDTQYF
.,TRBV2,CASSVTYNEQFF
once,TRBV10-1,CASSRDRSYGYTF
.,TRBV7-9,CASSLSDTEAFF
.,TRBV2,CASSDTGLINYGYTF
.,TRBV10-2,CASSEGGAYGYTF
.,TRBV10-3,CATESGGAGNQPQHF
.,TRBV20-1,CSAGQGPQPQHF
.,TRBV15,CATGRNFRSDSPLHF
few,TRBV7-3,CASSQGDSPLHF
few,TRBV6-1,CASMSVGWMYGYTF
many,TRBV10-3,CAISWTSGLQQRNEQFF
.,TRBV10-3,CAISDAGEQYF
.,TRBV7-2,CASSPPPGIEQYF
.,TRBV29-1,CSVERQNEQYF
many,TRBV5-6,CASSSAEGGPYNEQFF
.,TRBV19,CASSNGNGSPLHF
many,TRBV20-1,CSARDWDGLQSSYNEQFF
.,TRBV5-8,CASSLEAGSSYEQYF
.,TRBV2,CASRGTTKGNSYNEQFF
many,TRBV20-1,CSARDPGANSNQPQHF
.,TRBV7-3,CASSFTPFRGGTEGDTQYF
once,TRBV25-1,CASSARGQGTHHGYTF
.,TRBV24-1,CATSDSDRASNQPQHF
.,TRBV5-1,CASSADTDTQYF
many,TRBV6-2/TRBV6-3,CASSYGGNYGYTF
many,TRBV29-1,CSVAIGGPNYGYTF
.,TRBV2,CASSEGLVTYEQYF
once,TRBV5-4,CASSLGMAGAISYEQYF
.,TRBV25-1,CASSGDPGQPPHNEKLFF
few,TRBV9,CASSVTGTVYNSPLHF
.,TRBV15,CATSRARAGGPPQETQYF
.,TRBV7-9,CASSVTGIGTEAFF
.,TRBV25-1,CASSEIQAGGISPLHF